These 29 T cell receptor beta chains were sequenced from one sample in a study of glioma-infiltrating T cells after dendritic cell vaccination. Only in-frame clones appear in the TCRdb table, and some are missing; sequencing was by immunoSEQ multiplex PCR. Seen here are around 62,000 clones, around 83% observed once, and the top ten hold about 10%. Material: blood, obtained before dendritic cell vaccination. These receptors were taken from a human donor with glioblastoma.

This clone was seen only once. The chain is built from TRBV2 and TRBJ1-3; no clear D gene. The CDR3 contains 14 residues. Germline V gives CDR1 SNHLY, CDR2 FYNNEI. The ends were cut back, 6 bases at V and 4 bases at J, with 13 bases in the middle. The CDR3 here is CASRVGRSGNTIYF. CDR3 DNA sequence: TGTGCCAGCAGGGTGGGGAGGTCCGGAAACACCATATATTTT.

The chain couples TRBV27 to TRBJ1-4, with D perhaps TRBD1 (6 bases). The V end was cut by 7 bases, the J end by 5 bases, with 20 bases between. The CDR3 contains 16 residues. Germline V gives CDR1 MNHEY, CDR2 SMNVEV (reference sequence). The CDR3 coding sequence is TGTGCCAGCACCAGAGGCCGAGGACAGATAAATGAAAAACTGTTTTTT. Residues: CASTRGRGQINEKLFF.

This clone showed up just once. This rearrangement joins TRBV6-5 to TRBJ2-2; D is unresolved. This CDR3 is 15 amino acids long. Germline values: CDR1 MNHEY, CDR2 SVGAGI. The V end lost 5 bases, the J end lost 4 bases, and 14 bases lay between the germline ends. CDR3 sequence: CASSLYSGGTGELFF. CDR3 nucleotide sequence: TGTGCCAGCAGTCTTTACTCAGGTGGCACCGGGGAGCTGTTTTTT.

This clone was picked up a small number of times. The J gene is TRBJ2-3, the V gene TRBV7-9; D remains ambiguous. Germline V gives CDR1 SEHNR, CDR2 FQNEAQ (reference sequence). The V end was cut by 0 bases, the J end by 2 bases, with 9 bases between. The CDR3 is made up of 15 amino acids. DNA of the CDR3: TGTGCCAGCAGCTTAGCAGACTTGGCCACAGATACGCAGTATTTT. It translates to CASSLADLATDTQYF.

The V and J genes are TRBV7-8 and TRBJ1-2; tentatively, D is TRBD1 (5 bases). The CDR3 has 13 residues. Germline CDR1 and CDR2: SGHVS and FQNEAQ. V dropped 1 base and J dropped 8 bases, with 11 bases sitting between them. The CDR3 protein is CASSLVRTYGYTF. Written as DNA, the CDR3 is TGTGCCAGCAGCTTAGTTCGGACATACGGCTACACCTTC.

The chain couples TRBV6-5 to TRBJ2-5; 7 positions match TRBD2. After removal of 4 bases from V and 7 bases from J, the junction contained 3 bases not matched to a gene. The CDR3 contains 12 residues. Germline V gene lookup returns CDR1 MNHEY and CDR2 SVGAGI. The CDR3 DNA follows: TGTGCCAGCAGTTCCTCGGGGGGGACCCAGTACTTC. The encoded protein is CASSSSGGTQYF.

The CDR3 spells CASSLNTEAFF. The CDR3 nucleotides read TGTGCCAGCAGCCTCAACACTGAAGCTTTCTTT. The V gene is TRBV11-2, the J gene TRBJ1-1; D ambiguous. The CDR3 loop spans 11 amino acids. Germline V gives CDR1 SGHAT, CDR2 FQNNGV. V was cut by 5 bases and J by 2 bases, with 3 bases left in between.

The V gene is TRBV18, the J gene TRBJ1-1; TRBD1 might be the D (5 bases). Germline CDR1 reads KGHSH; CDR2 reads LQKENI. Trimming shortened V by 5 bases and J by 5 bases, and 12 bases separated the two germline ends. The CDR3 covers 13 residues. The CDR3 region is CASSSPTATEAFF. The CDR3 DNA reads as TGTGCCAGCTCATCTCCGACAGCTACTGAAGCTTTCTTT.

The chain recombines TRBV30 with TRBJ2-5; D remains ambiguous. The CDR3 extends over 12 amino acids. V lost 0 bases and J 4 bases, leaving 6 bases between the germline ends. Germline V CDR1 and CDR2: GTSNPN, SVGIG (reference sequence). The CDR3 sequence: CAWSVFRETQYF. In DNA form, the CDR3 reads TGTGCCTGGAGTGTGTTTAGAGAGACCCAGTACTTC.

The J gene is TRBJ2-2, the V gene TRBV7-8; 13 nucleotides agree with TRBD2. Germline lookup yields CDR1 SGHVS and CDR2 FQNEAQ. The CDR3 totals 20 residues. J gave up 3 bases and V 5 bases, and 15 bases lay outside the gene matches. The CDR3 spells CASSQVPVLAGGYYTGELFF. The CDR3 nucleotides are TGTGCCAGCAGCCAAGTCCCCGTACTAGCGGGGGGGTATTACACCGGGGAGCTGTTTTTT.

V and J are TRBV6-1 and TRBJ1-3; 10 nucleotides align to TRBD1. Germline-derived CDR1 and CDR2 are MNHNS and SASEGT. Trimming cost V 2 bases and J 8 bases; bases outside gene matches: 3. CDR3 length: 14 residues. CDR3 region: CASSERQGADTIYF. The CDR3 DNA reads TGTGCCAGCAGTGAAAGACAGGGGGCGGACACCATATATTTT.

Only one count was recorded for this clone. This chain uses TRBV5-8 with TRBJ2-2; D uncertain. CDR3 length: 16 amino acids. Germline V gene lookup returns CDR1 SGHTS and CDR2 YDEGEE. Trimming removed 2 bases at V and 0 bases at J, with 11 bases between. The CDR3: CASSFEAWPNTGELFF. Here the CDR3 DNA reads TGTGCCAGCAGCTTTGAGGCTTGGCCGAACACCGGGGAGCTGTTTTTT.

This clone was recorded only once. J is TRBJ1-1 and V is TRBV30; D not certain. Trimming removed 5 bases at V and 1 base at J, with 14 bases between. The length of the CDR3 is 14 residues. Per germline, CDR1 GTSNPN and CDR2 SVGIG (reference sequence). This CDR3 is CAWAGRVGNTEAFF. CDR3 DNA sequence: TGTGCCTGGGCGGGTCGGGTTGGGAACACTGAAGCTTTCTTT.

This chain uses TRBV6-1 with TRBJ2-2; possible D gene TRBD1, 5 bases. The CDR3 has 13 amino acids. The V gene lost 6 bases and the J gene lost 2 bases, with 7 bases spanning the gap. Germline CDR1 and CDR2: MNHNS and SASEGT. The CDR3 sequence is CASRTVNTGELFF. The CDR3 region has the DNA TGTGCCAGCAGGACAGTTAACACCGGGGAGCTGTTTTTT.

The chain links TRBV4-2 to TRBJ1-5, with 9 bases lining up with TRBD1. Looked up from germline, CDR1 is LGHNA and CDR2 is YNFKEQ. With 4 bases clipped from V and 8 bases from J, the junction kept 6 bases outside the gene matches. The CDR3 spans 14 residues. The DNA for the CDR3 is TGTGCCAGCAGCCGGGGGACAGGGAAGGAGCCCCAGCATTTT. Protein sequence: CASSRGTGKEPQHF.

The rearrangement links TRBV7-6 to TRBJ1-3; unclear D gene. Trimming cost V 1 base and J 2 bases, with 3 bases left between them. Germline lookup yields CDR1 SGHVS and CDR2 FNYEAQ. The CDR3 extends over 13 amino acids. The CDR3 DNA follows: TGTGCCAGCAGCTTAGAGCCTGGAAACACCATATATTTT. Its translation: CASSLEPGNTIYF.

The J gene is TRBJ2-5, the V gene TRBV2, with a weak D call TRBD2 (7 bases). The CDR3 loop spans 16 amino acids. Deletions cut 2 bases from V and 6 bases from J, with 19 bases between. The germline V gene encodes CDR1 SNHLY and CDR2 FYNNEI. CDR3 coding DNA: TGTGCCAGCAGTGAATTACCGGGGGGCGTCACGAAGACCCAGTACTTC. Translating it yields CASSELPGGVTKTQYF.

The rearrangement joins TRBV15 to TRBJ2-3; the D is unclear. CDR1 LNHNV and CDR2 YYDKDF come from the germline V gene (reference sequence). This CDR3 is 16 amino acids long. V lost 4 bases and J lost 3, with 17 bases in between. The CDR3 protein is CATSTALPPETDTQYF. The CDR3 nucleotides read TGTGCCACCAGCACTGCCCTTCCCCCTGAGACAGATACGCAGTATTTT.

The V gene is TRBV4-2, the J gene TRBJ2-3, with TRBD2 as a possible D gene (5 bases). CDR1 and CDR2 from the germline V gene are LGHNA and YNFKEQ. This CDR3 has 14 residues. Between the trimmed V and J ends, which lost 1 base and 3 bases, there was a span of 8 bases. Here the CDR3 DNA reads TGTGCCAGCAGCCAAGTAGAGGGTACAGATACGCAGTATTTT. Its translation is CASSQVEGTDTQYF.

The CDR3 spells CASSLGASSTSTDTQYF. CDR3 nucleotides: TGCGCCAGCAGCTTGGGGGCGAGCAGCACTAGCACAGATACGCAGTATTTT. V usage is TRBV5-1 and J usage is TRBJ2-3; D uncertain. Germline V lookup: CDR1 SGHRS, CDR2 YFSETQ. This CDR3 comprises 17 residues. V was cut by 0 bases and J by 0 bases, with 14 bases left in between.

The chain links TRBV18 to TRBJ2-2, with 10 bases matching TRBD1. The trim removed 5 bases at V and 3 bases at J, leaving 9 bases unmatched. The CDR3 has 17 residues. Per germline, CDR1 KGHSH and CDR2 LQKENI. The CDR3 loop reads CASSTERQGAYTGELFF. DNA of the CDR3: TGTGCCAGCTCAACCGAACGACAGGGGGCCTACACCGGGGAGCTGTTTTTT.

This sequence joins TRBV15 and TRBJ2-7; 9 positions agree with TRBD2. CDR1 and CDR2 (germline): LNHNV, YYDKDF (reference sequence). The CDR3 covers 18 residues. V dropped 0 bases and J dropped 0; count of bases not matched to a gene: 9. The CDR3 region is CATSRDLGLAGPSYEQYF. CDR3 bases: TGTGCCACCAGCAGAGATCTGGGGCTAGCGGGACCCTCCTACGAGCAGTACTTC.

In DNA, the CDR3 is TGTGCCAGCAGACCCCCCCAGGGCCCCAACTATGGCTACACCTTC. Residues: CASRPPQGPNYGYTF. The J gene is TRBJ1-2, the V gene TRBV6-6, with D possibly matching TRBD1 (5 bases). Trimming shortened V by 6 bases and J by 2 bases, and 16 bases separated the two germline ends. The CDR3 runs 15 residues. Germline V gene data show CDR1 as MNHNY and CDR2 as SVGAGI (reference sequence).

The gene calls are TRBV18 and TRBJ2-5; 7 bases match TRBD1. Trimming cost V 3 bases and J 7 bases; bases outside gene matches: 11. CDR1 and CDR2 (germline): KGHSH, LQKENI. This CDR3 contains 15 residues. The CDR3 DNA reads TGTGCCAGCTCACCGCCTACAGGGGATCCCGTGACCCAGTACTTC. It encodes CASSPPTGDPVTQYF.

The V call is TRBV2, the J call TRBJ1-1; perhaps TRBD1 as D (5 bases). The CDR3 extends over 14 amino acids. V dropped 6 bases and J dropped 1 base, with 12 bases sitting between them. Per the germline V gene, CDR1 is SNHLY and CDR2 is FYNNEI. The CDR3 nucleotides are TGTGCCAGCAGGGAGTTCACAGGGAACACTGAAGCTTTCTTT. Translating it yields CASREFTGNTEAFF.

The chain employs TRBV6-1 and TRBJ2-1; the D gene is possibly TRBD2 (7 bases). Deletions cut 3 bases from V and 4 bases from J, with 10 bases between. The CDR3 contains 14 residues. Germline V lookup: CDR1 MNHNS, CDR2 SASEGT. The CDR3 region is CASSDRGGYNEQFF. The CDR3 bases are TGTGCCAGCAGTGATAGGGGGGGTTACAATGAGCAGTTCTTC.

The chain couples TRBV5-1 to TRBJ2-2; 8 nucleotides agree with TRBD2. With 4 bases clipped from V and 5 bases from J, the junction kept 7 bases outside the gene matches. Germline V gives CDR1 SGHRS, CDR2 YFSETQ. The CDR3 loop spans 15 amino acids. This CDR3 is CASSMAGGETGELFF. The CDR3 DNA follows: TGCGCCAGCAGCATGGCGGGGGGCGAAACCGGGGAGCTGTTTTTT. The whole variable domain, filled in from reference TRBV5-1 and TRBJ2-2, reads KAGVTQTPRYLIKTRGQQVTLSCSPISGHRSVSWYQQTPGQGLQFLFEYFSETQRNKGNFPGRFSGRQFSNSRSEMNVSTLELGDSALYLCASSMAGGETGELFFGEGSRLTVL.

The rearrangement joins TRBV7-2 to TRBJ2-2, with D unresolved. V lost 2 bases and J lost 6, with 7 bases in between. Germline V gene lookup returns CDR1 SGHTA and CDR2 FQGNSA. The CDR3 totals 13 residues. Here the CDR3 DNA reads TGTGCCAGCAGCTTAATCAGCGCCGGGGAGCTGTTTTTT. This codes for CASSLISAGELFF.

V gene TRBV6-5 combines with J gene TRBJ1-2, with a weak D call TRBD1 (5 bases). CDR3 length equals 13 residues. V was clipped by 3 bases and J by 4 bases, with 9 bases between them. CDR1 is MNHEY and CDR2 is SVGAGI in the germline V gene. This CDR3 reads CASSYAGRYGYTF. DNA for the CDR3: TGTGCCAGCAGTTATGCAGGGCGCTATGGCTACACCTTC.